This is a list of T cell receptor beta chains from one sample in a study of T cells expressing NK-cell markers. TCRdb re-called the 5' RACE reads, yielding one record per CDR3 amino acid sequence without DNA. The repertoire shows a few hundred thousand distinct CDR3 sequences; the top ten hold around 5.2%. The sample comprised blood T cells: a sorted CD56 or NKG2C T cell subset, CD4+ or CD8+ T cells, or bulk PBMC T cells (not recorded which). Receptors originate from a man aged 18-70 years in good health. CDR3s include the opening cysteine and the closing phenylalanine or tryptophan.

v_gene	j_gene	CDR3aa
TRBV6-1	TRBJ2-3	CASRRTSGGWTDTQYF
TRBV7-9	TRBJ2-2	CASSLPSRGELFF
TRBV6-1	TRBJ1-4	CASRPESVLANEKLFF
TRBV19	TRBJ2-6	CASSIGLGQGSGANVLTF
TRBV5-1	TRBJ1-2	CASSSRLGEEGYTF
TRBV6-1	TRBJ2-7	CASSADKNPYEQYF
TRBV10-3	TRBJ1-4	CAISDRLDEKLFF
TRBV9	TRBJ2-3	CASSLGVGADTQYF
TRBV10-3	TRBJ1-5	CAISESQVVQPQHF
TRBV7-9	TRBJ1-6	CASSSTDNSPLHF
TRBV11-2	TRBJ2-4	CASSISLQLAKNIQYF
TRBV29-1	TRBJ2-4	CSVVGGAKNIQYF
TRBV11-2	TRBJ2-3	CASSPLTGRYTDTQYF
TRBV12-3/TRBV12-4	TRBJ2-1	CASSSRGRGANSYNEQFF
TRBV6-1	TRBJ1-6	CASSGEAQVYNSPLHF
TRBV21-1	TRBJ2-7	CASGGGKRKSSYEQYF
TRBV29-1	TRBJ1-3	CSVEELGNTIYF
TRBV12-3/TRBV12-4	TRBJ2-1	CASSPHSGGQAEQFF
TRBV27	TRBJ2-6	CASNPYGEAGANVLTF
TRBV5-8	TRBJ2-1	CASVPSQDSSYNEQFF
TRBV28	TRBJ2-7	CASSPLGRAYEQYF
TRBV5-5	TRBJ2-6	CASSYAPTGANVLTF
TRBV15	TRBJ2-2	CATSSRGYSGELFF
TRBV20-1	TRBJ1-1	CSAKSAGSTEAFF
TRBV4-1	TRBJ1-6	CASSQGAGTRNSPLHF
TRBV11-1	TRBJ2-6	CASSLGDPSGANVLTF
TRBV5-1	TRBJ2-5	CASSLEGTSGSRHQETQYF
TRBV5-1	TRBJ2-5	CASSREGGTQYF
TRBV20-1	TRBJ2-7	CSATGQGGVEQYF
TRBV11-2	TRBJ2-5	CASSLGGRTLPGSTQYF
TRBV28	TRBJ2-7	CASGPTSGDYEQYF
TRBV7-2	TRBJ2-7	CASSSRGRDVDEQYF
TRBV4-2	TRBJ2-3	CASSQEITGDTQYF
TRBV6-1	TRBJ1-2	CASRTGSYYGYTF
TRBV6-1	TRBJ2-7	CASTTGTGRGEQYF
TRBV20-1	TRBJ2-7	CSARTSSEYEQYF
TRBV29-1	TRBJ2-6	CSVGQGARHGANVLTF
TRBV6-5	TRBJ1-3	CASSYSRQGNTIYF
TRBV20-1	TRBJ2-7	CSARRGGGRTYYEQYF
TRBV27	TRBJ2-1	CASSRAWGAEFF
TRBV7-8	TRBJ2-7	CASSLVPTRTARGYEQYF
TRBV5-1	TRBJ1-4	CASSTSGSINEKLFF